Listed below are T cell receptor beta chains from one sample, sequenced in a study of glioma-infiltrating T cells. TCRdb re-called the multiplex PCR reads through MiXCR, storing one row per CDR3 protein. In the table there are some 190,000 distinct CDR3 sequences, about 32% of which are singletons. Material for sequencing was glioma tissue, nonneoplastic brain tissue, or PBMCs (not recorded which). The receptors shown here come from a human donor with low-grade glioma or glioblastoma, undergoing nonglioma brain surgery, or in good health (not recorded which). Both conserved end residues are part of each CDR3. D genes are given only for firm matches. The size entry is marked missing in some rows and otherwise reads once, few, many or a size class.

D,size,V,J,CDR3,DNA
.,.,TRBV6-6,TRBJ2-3,CATKARTDTQYF,TGTGCCACCAAAGCTAGAACAGATACGCAGTATTTT
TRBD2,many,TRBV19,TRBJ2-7,CASQKTSGTYEQYF,TGTGCCAGCCAGAAGACTAGCGGGACCTACGAGCAGTACTTC
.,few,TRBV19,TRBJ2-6,CASRAGSSGANVLTF,TGTGCCAGTAGGGCAGGTAGCTCTGGGGCCAACGTCCTGACTTTC
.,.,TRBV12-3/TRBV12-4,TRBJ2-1,CASVGASFYNEQFF,TGTGCCAGCGTGGGGGCTAGTTTCTACAATGAGCAGTTCTTC
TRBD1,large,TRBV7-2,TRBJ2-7,CASSLDRGTYEQYF,TGTGCCAGCAGCCTCGACAGGGGTACATACGAGCAGTACTTC
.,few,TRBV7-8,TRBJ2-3,CASSLPGPDTQYF,TGTGCCAGCAGCTTACCGGGGCCAGATACGCAGTATTTT
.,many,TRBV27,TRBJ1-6,CASSSRQAGGPLHF,TGTGCCAGCAGTTCCCGACAGGCGGGAGGACCCCTCCACTTT
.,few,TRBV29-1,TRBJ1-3,CSAGGGSSGNTIYF,TGCAGCGCCGGAGGGGGGAGCTCTGGAAACACCATATATTTT
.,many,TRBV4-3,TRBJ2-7,CASSQDLTREQYF,TGCGCCAGCAGCCAAGATTTGACGAGGGAGCAGTACTTC
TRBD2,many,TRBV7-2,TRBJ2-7,CATGLAGGSYEQYF,TGTGCCACCGGACTAGCGGGAGGTTCCTACGAGCAGTACTTC
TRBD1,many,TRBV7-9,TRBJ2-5,CASRTGATETQYF,TGTGCCAGCAGGACAGGGGCCACGGAGACCCAGTACTTC
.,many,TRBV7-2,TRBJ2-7,CASSSTTGFEQYF,TGTGCCAGCAGCTCGACTACAGGGTTCGAGCAGTACTTC
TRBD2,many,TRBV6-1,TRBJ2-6,CASSRGGGSGANVLTF,TGTGCCAGCAGCCGTGGGGGGGGCTCTGGGGCCAACGTCCTGACTTTC
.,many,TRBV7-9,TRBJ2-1,CASSLARKTAYNEQFF,TGTGCCAGCAGCTTAGCGCGAAAGACGGCCTACAATGAGCAGTTCTTC
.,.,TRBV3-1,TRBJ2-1,CASSQARSYNEQFF,TGTGCCAGCAGCCAGGCTCGCTCCTACAATGAGCAGTTCTTC
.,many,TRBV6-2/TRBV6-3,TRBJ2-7,CASSYPGQTYEQYF,TGTGCCAGCAGTTATCCCGGACAGACCTACGAGCAGTACTTC
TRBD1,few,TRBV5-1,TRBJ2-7,CASSLVGTGAPEQYF,TGCGCCAGCAGCTTGGTAGGGACAGGTGCCCCCGAGCAGTACTTC
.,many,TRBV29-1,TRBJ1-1,CSVSRSTEAFF,TGCAGCGTCTCAAGGAGCACTGAAGCTTTCTTT
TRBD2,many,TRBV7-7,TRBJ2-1,CASSSLPGLAGDEQFF,TGTGCCAGCAGCTCGCTACCGGGACTAGCGGGAGATGAGCAGTTCTTC
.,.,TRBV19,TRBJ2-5,CASNTQGLQETQYF,TGTGCCAGTAATACTCAGGGGCTCCAAGAGACCCAGTACTTC
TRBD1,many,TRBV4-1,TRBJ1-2,CASSQSGQGAYGYTF,TGCGCCAGCAGCCAAAGCGGACAGGGTGCCTATGGCTACACCTTC
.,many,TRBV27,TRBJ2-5,CASSDFTLETQYF,TGTGCCAGCAGTGATTTCACCTTGGAGACCCAGTACTTC
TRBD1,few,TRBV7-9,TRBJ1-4,CASSGPGQANEKLFF,TGTGCCAGCAGCGGCCCGGGACAGGCAAATGAAAAACTGTTTTTT
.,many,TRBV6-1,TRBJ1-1,CASRDPKAEAFF,TGTGCCAGCCGGGACCCGAAGGCTGAAGCTTTCTTT
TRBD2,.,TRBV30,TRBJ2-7,CAWSDTSGTYEQYF,TGTGCCTGGAGTGATACTAGCGGTACCTACGAGCAGTACTTC
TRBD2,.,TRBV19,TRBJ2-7,CASSMGLEGGGSYEQYF,TGTGCCAGTAGTATGGGACTAGAGGGAGGGGGTTCCTACGAGCAGTACTTC
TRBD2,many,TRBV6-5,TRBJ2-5,CASSYRGGKETQYF,TGTGCCAGCAGTTACCGGGGGGGGAAAGAGACCCAGTACTTC
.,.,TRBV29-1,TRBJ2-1,CSATDFQDRKPYNEQFF,TGCAGCGCTACGGACTTCCAAGATCGGAAGCCATACAATGAGCAGTTCTTC
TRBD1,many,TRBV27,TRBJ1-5,CASSLSGGGNQPQHF,TGTGCCAGCAGTTTATCAGGGGGCGGCAATCAGCCCCAGCATTTT
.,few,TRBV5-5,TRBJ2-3,CASSRTRSTDTQYF,TGTGCCAGCAGCCGGACCCGGAGCACAGATACGCAGTATTTT
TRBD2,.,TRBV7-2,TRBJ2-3,CASSFAGGVLDTQYF,TGTGCCAGCAGCTTCGCGGGAGGGGTCCTGGATACGCAGTATTTT
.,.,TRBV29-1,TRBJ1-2,CSVTGHNLNYGYTF,TGCAGCGTTACCGGACATAACCTTAACTATGGCTACACCTTC
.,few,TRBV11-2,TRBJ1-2,CASSLGTGQGYGYTF,TGTGCCAGCAGCTTAGGAACGGGACAAGGCTATGGCTACACCTTC
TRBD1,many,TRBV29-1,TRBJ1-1,CSGGSGTGAFGTEAFF,TGCAGCGGGGGGTCCGGGACAGGGGCATTTGGGACTGAAGCTTTCTTT
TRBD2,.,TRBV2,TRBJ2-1,CASRVLATIYNEQFF,TGTGCCAGCAGAGTACTAGCGACGATCTACAATGAGCAGTTCTTC